This T cell receptor (beta chain) was identified during a study of regulatory T cells in long-lasting Graves disease. For the study at large: Newly diagnosed Graves' patients had taken antithyroid drugs under 3 months.

Arm-PCR of CDR3 regions and iRepertoire HTBI primers were used to build TCR beta libraries. TCRdb re-derived calls from the multiplex PCR reads in MiXCR, one entry per CDR3 protein. The sample holds around 250,000 distinct CDR3 sequences; 20% are singletons and the top ten take approximately 13%. This clonotype came up a few times. Time point of the sample: newly diagnosed GD, antithyroid drugs for less than 3 months. PBMCs were the source of the RNA used for TCR sequencing. Tubes containing EDTA received roughly 9 milliliters of drawn peripheral blood. This clonotype originated in a female donor with Graves disease. Sample: peripheral blood mononuclear cells (PBMCs), taken at new diagnosis, from a patient treated with antithyroid drugs.

Here the CDR3 DNA reads TGTGCCAGCAGCTTATGGGTAAGCGATCAGCCCCAGCATTTT. Translating it yields CASSLWVSDQPQHF. The J gene is TRBJ1-5, the V gene TRBV7-2; D call uncertain. V lost 2 bases and J lost 5, with 10 bases in between. The CDR3 runs 14 residues. The germline CDR1 and CDR2 sequences are SGHTA and FQGNSA.